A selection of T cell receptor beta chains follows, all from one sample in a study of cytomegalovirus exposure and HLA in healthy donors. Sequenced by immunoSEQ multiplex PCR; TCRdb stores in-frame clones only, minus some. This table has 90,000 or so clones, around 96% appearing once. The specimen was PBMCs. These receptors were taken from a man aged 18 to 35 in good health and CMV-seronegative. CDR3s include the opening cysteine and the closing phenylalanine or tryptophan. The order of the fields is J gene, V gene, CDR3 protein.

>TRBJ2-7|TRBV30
CAWSSGMGGRLDEQYF
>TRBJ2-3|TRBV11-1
CASSPGLATDTQYF
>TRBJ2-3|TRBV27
CAAARAGRTDTQYF
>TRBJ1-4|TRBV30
CAYSRENEKLFF
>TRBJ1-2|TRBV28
CASSLGVRGYSNYGYTF
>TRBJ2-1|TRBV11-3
CASSRGGPQSYNEQFF
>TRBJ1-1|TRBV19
CASAGQLNTEAFF
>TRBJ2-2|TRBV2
CATTLSSGRAAGELFF
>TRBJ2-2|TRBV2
CASSESVAGSNTGELFF
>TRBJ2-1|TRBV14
CASSQGWPSGNEQFF
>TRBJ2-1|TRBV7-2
CASSFYSGIEQFF
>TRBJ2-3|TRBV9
CASSVDLGTGGDTQYF
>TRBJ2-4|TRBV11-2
CASSLKGLLENIQYF
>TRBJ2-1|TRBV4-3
CASSQELDTEQFF
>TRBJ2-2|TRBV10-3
CAISEVGRGNVGELFF
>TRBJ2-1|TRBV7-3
CASSLSGREYNEQFF
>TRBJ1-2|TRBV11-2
CASSATGTGTANYGYTF
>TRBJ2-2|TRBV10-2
CASSEGSRFPYGELFF
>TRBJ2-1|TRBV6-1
CASSDPGKVRFYNEQFF
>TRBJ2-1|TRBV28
CASSFPGSHNEQFF
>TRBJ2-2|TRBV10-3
CAISESESGLAGAGELFF
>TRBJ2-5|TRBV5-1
CASSLTIGASDQETQYF
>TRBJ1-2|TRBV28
CASRNPPRRDGYTF
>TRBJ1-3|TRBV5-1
CASRLGGTSGNTIYF
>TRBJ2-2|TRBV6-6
CASTGTTNTGELFF
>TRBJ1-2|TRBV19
CASSTSGQDSDYGYTF
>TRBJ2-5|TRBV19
CASSIVQGGYQETQYF
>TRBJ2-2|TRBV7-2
CASSLGQGNTGELFF
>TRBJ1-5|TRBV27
CASSRGTENQPQHF
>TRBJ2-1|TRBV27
CASREGGGTYNEQFF
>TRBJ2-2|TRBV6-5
CASSYSSRPDTGELFF
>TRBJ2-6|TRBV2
CASERDRGKGGANVLTF
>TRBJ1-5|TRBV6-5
CASSRGFKSNQPQHF
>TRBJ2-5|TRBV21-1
CASSNARWTQYF
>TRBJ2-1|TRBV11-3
CASRPTSGRRSSYNEQFF
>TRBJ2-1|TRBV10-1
CASSGGPREQFF
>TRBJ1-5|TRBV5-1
CASSLAGATGAGEPQHF
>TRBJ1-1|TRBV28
CASSLLGNTEAFF
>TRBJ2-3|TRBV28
CASSLEGTGGDPDTQYF
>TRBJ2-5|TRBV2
CASSGTSGRRGETQYF
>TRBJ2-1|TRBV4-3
CASSQGLRGALNEQFF
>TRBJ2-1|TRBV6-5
CASRKSGLYNEQFF
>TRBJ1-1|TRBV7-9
CASSFGQGHTEAFF
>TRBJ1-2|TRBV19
CASSITGVDYGYTF
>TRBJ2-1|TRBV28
CASSARTGEVYEQFF
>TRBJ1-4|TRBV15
CATSSRVVGEKLFF
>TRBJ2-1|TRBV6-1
CASSEAIKLEQFF
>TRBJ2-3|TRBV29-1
CSVGLAGGIGDTQYF
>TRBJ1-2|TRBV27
CASSYTTQRTANYGYTF
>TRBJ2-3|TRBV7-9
CASSFDQSGDTQYF
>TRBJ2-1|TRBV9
CASRPPGQGARNEQFF
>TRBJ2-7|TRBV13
CASSSLGLAGGPGRSYEQYF